Each of the 10 T cell receptor beta chains below was sequenced from the same sample in a study of blood T cell repertoires in COVID-19. Generated by immunoSEQ multiplex PCR, the TCRdb table keeps only in-frame clones and is missing some. The sample has about 120,000 clones; 70% to 80% are singletons. The sample comprised peripheral blood. The receptors were gathered from a man aged 45-65 years with acute or convalescent COVID-19.

In this sample, this clone turned up once. The CDR3 sequence is CATSDGLAGANEQFF. CDR3 nucleotide sequence: TGTGCCACCAGTGATGGACTAGCGGGGGCAAATGAGCAGTTCTTC. The chain combines TRBV24-1 with TRBJ2-1; TRBD2 aligns across 13 bases. CDR3 length: 15 amino acids. The V gene end was trimmed by 3 bases and the J gene end by 7 bases; junction bases not matched to a gene: 2. The V gene's germline CDR1 is KGHDR and CDR2 SFDVKD.

V and J are TRBV30 and TRBJ2-2; possibly TRBD2 for D (6 bases). CDR3 length: 15 amino acids. V was trimmed by 5 bases and J by 4 bases, leaving 17 bases between them. The germline CDR1 and CDR2 sequences are GTSNPN and SVGIG (reference sequence). The CDR3 reads CAWSGLRAGTGELFF. Written as DNA, the CDR3 is TGTGCCTGGTCGGGACTCCGGGCGGGCACCGGGGAGCTGTTTTTT.

The chain has TRBV29-1 and TRBJ2-7; no definite D call. Germline loops: CDR1 SQVTM, CDR2 ANQGSEA. V was pared by 0 bases and J by 3 bases, with 15 bases between. This CDR3 is built from 15 residues. The CDR3 DNA reads TGCAGCGTTGAAGATCTTGGCAGGTCCGGCTACGAGCAGTACTTC. Protein product: CSVEDLGRSGYEQYF.

This clone was seen once. The CDR3 coding sequence is TGTGCCAGCAGCCACTTCGGACAGGGGGACTATGGCTACACCTTC. It encodes CASSHFGQGDYGYTF. This chain joins TRBV3-1 (or the pseudogene TRBV3-2) and TRBJ1-2; 10 nucleotides align to TRBD1. The V gene's germline CDR1 is LGHDT and CDR2 YNNKEL (reference sequence). Trimming removed 3 bases from V and 3 bases from J; junction bases left unmatched: 4. CDR3 length: 15 amino acids.

The rearrangement joins TRBV5-5 to TRBJ1-2; TRBD1 matches at 8 bases. The germline V gene has CDR1 SGHKS and CDR2 YYEKEE (reference sequence). This CDR3 comprises 15 residues. Losses at the gene ends were 4 bases for V and 4 bases for J; bases not matched to a gene: 9. The CDR3 protein is CASSVAGGSVYGYTF. CDR3 bases: TGTGCCAGCAGCGTTGCAGGGGGCTCGGTCTATGGCTACACCTTC.

The CDR3 DNA reads as TGTGCCAGCAGCCAACAAAACAGGGGACCCTTGCCTTCTGGCTACACCTTC. Amino acids: CASSQQNRGPLPSGYTF. This chain uses TRBV4-2 with TRBJ1-2; 7 positions agree with TRBD1. This CDR3 spans 17 amino acids. The germline V gene has CDR1 LGHNA and CDR2 YNFKEQ. The ends lost 2 bases at V and 7 bases at J; junction bases unmatched: 16.

On this clone: Other DNA sequences in this specimen translate into the identical CDR3. This rearrangement joins TRBV4-1 to TRBJ2-7; 14 nucleotides match TRBD2. The V gene end was trimmed by 4 bases and the J gene end by 7 bases; junction bases not matched to a gene: 6. The germline V gene encodes CDR1 MGHRA and CDR2 YSYEKL. This CDR3 has 15 amino acids. For the CDR3, the DNA is TGCGCCAGCAGCCCGGGACTAGCGGGAGTAGGGGAGCAGTACTTC. Translated, it gives CASSPGLAGVGEQYF.

This chain uses TRBV2 with TRBJ2-5, with 8 bases that match TRBD2. This CDR3 is built from 11 residues. Germline V lookup: CDR1 SNHLY, CDR2 FYNNEI. The CDR3 sequence: CAVAGRETQYF. For the CDR3, the DNA is TGTGCAGTAGCGGGAAGAGAGACCCAGTACTTC. Together with reference TRBV2 and TRBJ2-5, the CDR3 gives the full variable domain: EPEVTQTPSHQVTQMGQEVILRCVPISNHLYFYWYRQILGQKVEFLVSFYNNEISEKSEIFDDQFSVERPDGSNFTLKIRSTKLEDSAMYFCAVAGRETQYFGPGTRLLVL.

This CDR3 reads CATSYRGGYNEQFF. CDR3 DNA: TGTGCCACCAGCTACAGGGGTGGATACAATGAGCAGTTCTTC. This chain uses TRBV24-1 with TRBJ2-1; the match to TRBD1 covers 7 bases. Germline-derived CDR1 and CDR2 are KGHDR and SFDVKD. The trim removed 7 bases at V and 4 bases at J, leaving 6 bases unmatched. The CDR3 has 14 amino acids.

In the case of this clone: This same CDR3 is encoded by further DNA sequences in the sample. The chain has TRBV7-6 and TRBJ2-1; 8 bases align to TRBD2. There are 15 residues in the CDR3. The V gene end was trimmed by 1 base and the J gene end by 3 bases; junction bases not matched to a gene: 2. CDR1 and CDR2 from the germline V gene are SGHVS and FNYEAQ. The CDR3 here is CASSLEAGGYNEQFF. The DNA for the CDR3 is TGTGCCAGCAGCTTAGAGGCGGGAGGCTACAATGAGCAGTTCTTC.